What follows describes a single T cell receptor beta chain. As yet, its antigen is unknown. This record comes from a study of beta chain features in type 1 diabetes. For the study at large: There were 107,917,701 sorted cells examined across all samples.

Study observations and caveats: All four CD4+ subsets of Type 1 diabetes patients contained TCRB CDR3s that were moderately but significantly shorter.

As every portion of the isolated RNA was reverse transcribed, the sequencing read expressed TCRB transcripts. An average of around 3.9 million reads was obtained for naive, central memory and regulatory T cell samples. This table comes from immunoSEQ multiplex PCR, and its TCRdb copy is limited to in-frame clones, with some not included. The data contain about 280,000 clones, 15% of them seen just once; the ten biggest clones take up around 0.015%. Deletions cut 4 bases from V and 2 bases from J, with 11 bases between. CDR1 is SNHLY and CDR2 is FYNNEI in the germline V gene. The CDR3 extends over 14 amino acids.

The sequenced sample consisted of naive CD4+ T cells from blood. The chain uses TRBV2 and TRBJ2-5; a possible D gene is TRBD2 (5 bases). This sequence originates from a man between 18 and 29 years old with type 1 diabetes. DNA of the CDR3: TGTGCCAGCAGTGCTAGGACTCCACAAGAGACCCAGTACTTC. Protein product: CASSARTPQETQYF.